The clone carrying this T cell receptor (beta chain) was observed at least ten times. The data were obtained in a study of T-cell memory formation after mild COVID-19. The V gene's germline CDR1 is MNHEY and CDR2 SVGAGI. The CDR3 runs to 15 residues. The V end was cut by 6 bases, the J end by 1 base, with 15 bases between. TCRdb recomputed calls from the 5' RACE reads with MiXCR, one row per CDR3 protein. The sample has roughly 280,000 distinct CDR3 sequences; 16% are singletons. This clonotype was obtained from a man aged 18 to 30 who had mild COVID-19 (a few samples of this study predate the infection). Cell type and time point are not known. The chain uses TRBV6-5 and TRBJ1-2; D uncertain. The sequencing sample was made of PBMCs or a T cell subset sorted from them (not recorded which). Here the CDR3 DNA reads TGTGCCAGCAGGGACCATGGAGTCTTTAACTATGGCTACACCTTC. This translates into CASRDHGVFNYGYTF.